This T cell receptor beta chain was captured by sequencing in a study of OX40 agonist ivuxolimab in advanced cancers. Study-wide results and caveats: Normalized expansion of T-cell clones was also low for some nonresponders.

Profiling relied on immunoSEQ multiplex PCR, and the TCRdb table lists in-frame clones only, not all of them. The table lists 25,000 to 30,000 clones, around 79% of them singletons. As regards this clone: The antigen is not known.

V was trimmed by 3 bases and J by 1 base, leaving 13 bases between them. This CDR3 comprises 15 residues. Germline V gene sequence: CDR1 SGHNT, CDR2 YYREEE (reference sequence). The TCR originated in an adult with an advanced solid tumor such as melanoma, head and neck, liver or kidney cancer. The chain carries TRBV5-4 and TRBJ2-5; TRBD2 might be the D (6 bases). Sequenced material: CD4+ or CD8+ T cells sorted from blood, taken in a trial of the OX40 agonist ivuxolimab. The CDR3 nucleotides are TGTGCCAGCAGCTCGCAACCGGGAGCCCAAGAGACCCAGTACTTC. As protein: CASSSQPGAQETQYF. The whole variable domain, filled in from reference TRBV5-4 and TRBJ2-5, reads ETGVTQSPTHLIKTRGQQVTLRCSSQSGHNTVSWYQQALGQGPQFIFQYYREEENGRGNFPPRFSGLQFPNYSSELNVNALELDDSALYLCASSSQPGAQETQYFGPGTRLLVL.